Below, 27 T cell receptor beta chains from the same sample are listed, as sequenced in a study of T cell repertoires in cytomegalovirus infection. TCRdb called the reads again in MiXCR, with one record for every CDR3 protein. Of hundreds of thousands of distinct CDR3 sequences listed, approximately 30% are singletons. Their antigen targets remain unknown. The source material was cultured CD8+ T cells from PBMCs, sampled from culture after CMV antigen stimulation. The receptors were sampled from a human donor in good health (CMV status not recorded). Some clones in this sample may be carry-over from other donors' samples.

This CDR3 reads CASSSQQQGYNEQFF. DNA of the CDR3: TGTGCCAGCAGTTCCCAACAACAGGGTTACAATGAGCAGTTCTTC. The chain carries TRBV27 and TRBJ2-1; possible D gene TRBD1, 6 bases. This CDR3 has 15 residues. With 4 bases removed from V and 4 bases from J, the gap between germline ends came to 14 bases. Germline V gives CDR1 MNHEY, CDR2 SMNVEV (reference sequence).

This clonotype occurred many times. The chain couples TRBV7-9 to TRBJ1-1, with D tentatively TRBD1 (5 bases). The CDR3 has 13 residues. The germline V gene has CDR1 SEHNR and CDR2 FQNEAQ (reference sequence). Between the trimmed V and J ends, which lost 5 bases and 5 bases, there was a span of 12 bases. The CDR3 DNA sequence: TGTGCCAGCAGCCTCGGGGGTGAGACTGAAGCTTTCTTT. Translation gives CASSLGGETEAFF.

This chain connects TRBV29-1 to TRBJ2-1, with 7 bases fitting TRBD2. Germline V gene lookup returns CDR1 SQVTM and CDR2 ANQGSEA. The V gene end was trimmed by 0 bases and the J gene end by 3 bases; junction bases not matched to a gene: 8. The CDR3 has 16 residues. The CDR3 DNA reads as TGCAGCGTTGAAGATCTTAGGCGGGGGAGCTACAATGAGCAGTTCTTC. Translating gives CSVEDLRRGSYNEQFF.

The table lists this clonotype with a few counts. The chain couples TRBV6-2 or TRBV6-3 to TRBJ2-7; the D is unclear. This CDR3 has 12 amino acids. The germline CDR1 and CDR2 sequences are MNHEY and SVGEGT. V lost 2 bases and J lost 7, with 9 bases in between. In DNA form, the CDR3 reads TGTGCCAGCAGTTACGCCCGTGGAGAGCAGTACTTC. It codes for CASSYARGEQYF.

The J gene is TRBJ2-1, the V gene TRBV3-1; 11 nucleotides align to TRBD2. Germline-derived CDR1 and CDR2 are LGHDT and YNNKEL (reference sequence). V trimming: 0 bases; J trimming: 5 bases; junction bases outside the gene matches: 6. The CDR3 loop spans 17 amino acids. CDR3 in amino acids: CASSQDRSGGADNEQFF. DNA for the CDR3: TGTGCCAGCAGCCAAGACCGTAGCGGGGGGGCGGACAATGAGCAGTTCTTC.

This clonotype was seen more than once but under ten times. Written as DNA, the CDR3 is TGTGCCAGCAGTTTCCCAGACAGGACCTATGGCTACACCTTC. Its protein is CASSFPDRTYGYTF. The V and J genes are TRBV28 and TRBJ1-2; D perhaps matches TRBD1 (6 bases). Germline CDR1 and CDR2: MDHEN and SYDVKM. Trimming took 3 bases from V and 4 from J, leaving 12 bases between them. The CDR3 has 14 amino acids.

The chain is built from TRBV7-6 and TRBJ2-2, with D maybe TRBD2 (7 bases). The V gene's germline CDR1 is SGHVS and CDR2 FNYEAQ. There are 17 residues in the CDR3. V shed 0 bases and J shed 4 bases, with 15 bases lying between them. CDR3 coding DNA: TGTGCCAGCAGCTTAGCGCCCGGGGGGCGCATCACCGGGGAGCTGTTTTTT. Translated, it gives CASSLAPGGRITGELFF.

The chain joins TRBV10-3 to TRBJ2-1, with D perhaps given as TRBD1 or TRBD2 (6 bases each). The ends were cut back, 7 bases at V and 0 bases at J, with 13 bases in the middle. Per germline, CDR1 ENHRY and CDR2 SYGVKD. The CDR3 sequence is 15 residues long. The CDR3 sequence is CAITQGGNSYNEQFF. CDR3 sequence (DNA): TGTGCCATCACCCAAGGGGGGAACTCCTACAATGAGCAGTTCTTC.

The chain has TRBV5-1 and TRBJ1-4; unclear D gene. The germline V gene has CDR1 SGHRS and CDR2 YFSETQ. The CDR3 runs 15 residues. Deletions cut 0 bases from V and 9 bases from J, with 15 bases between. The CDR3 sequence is CASSLDVQEKKKLFF. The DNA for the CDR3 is TGCGCCAGCAGCTTGGATGTCCAGGAGAAGAAAAAACTGTTTTTT.

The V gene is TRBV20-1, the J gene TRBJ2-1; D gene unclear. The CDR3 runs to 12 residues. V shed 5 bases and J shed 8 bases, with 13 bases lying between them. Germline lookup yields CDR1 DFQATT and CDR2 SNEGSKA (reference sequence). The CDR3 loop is CSASDGWDEQFF. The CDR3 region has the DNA TGCAGTGCTTCAGACGGGTGGGATGAGCAGTTCTTC.

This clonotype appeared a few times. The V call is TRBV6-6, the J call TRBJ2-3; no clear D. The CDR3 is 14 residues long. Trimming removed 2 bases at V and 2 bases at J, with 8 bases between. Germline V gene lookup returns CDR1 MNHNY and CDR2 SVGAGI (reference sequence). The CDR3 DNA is TGTGCCAGCAGTTACGGTAGTGTCACAGATACGCAGTATTTT. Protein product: CASSYGSVTDTQYF.

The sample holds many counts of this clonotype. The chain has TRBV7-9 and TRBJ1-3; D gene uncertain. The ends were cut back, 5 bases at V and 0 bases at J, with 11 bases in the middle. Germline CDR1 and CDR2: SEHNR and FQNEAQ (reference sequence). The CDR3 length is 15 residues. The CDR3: CASSPGSSSGNTIYF. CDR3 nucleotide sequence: TGTGCCAGCAGCCCAGGCAGCAGCTCTGGAAACACCATATATTTT.

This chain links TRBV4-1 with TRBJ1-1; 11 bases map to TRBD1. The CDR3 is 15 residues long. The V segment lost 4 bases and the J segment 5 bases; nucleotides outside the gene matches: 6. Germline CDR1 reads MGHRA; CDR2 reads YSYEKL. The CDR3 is CASSLRTGGRTEAFF. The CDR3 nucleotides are TGCGCCAGCAGCCTCCGGACAGGGGGCAGGACTGAAGCTTTCTTT.

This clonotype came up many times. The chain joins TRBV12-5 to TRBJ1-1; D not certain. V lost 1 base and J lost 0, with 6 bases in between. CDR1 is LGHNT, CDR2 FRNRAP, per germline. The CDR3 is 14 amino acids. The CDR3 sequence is CASGLGLVNTEAFF. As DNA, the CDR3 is TGTGCTAGTGGTTTGGGGCTGGTGAACACTGAAGCTTTCTTT.

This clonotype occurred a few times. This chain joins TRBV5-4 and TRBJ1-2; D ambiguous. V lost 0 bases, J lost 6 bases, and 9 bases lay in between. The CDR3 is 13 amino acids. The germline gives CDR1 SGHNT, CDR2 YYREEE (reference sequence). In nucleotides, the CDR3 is TGTGCCAGCAGCTTGGGACTGAATGATGGCTACACCTTC. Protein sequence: CASSLGLNDGYTF.

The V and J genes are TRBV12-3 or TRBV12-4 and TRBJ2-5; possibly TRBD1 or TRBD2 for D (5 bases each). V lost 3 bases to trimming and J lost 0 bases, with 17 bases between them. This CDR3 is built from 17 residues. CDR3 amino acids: CASSFLPSEGYQETQYF. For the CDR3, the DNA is TGTGCCAGCAGTTTTCTTCCTAGTGAGGGGTACCAAGAGACCCAGTACTTC.

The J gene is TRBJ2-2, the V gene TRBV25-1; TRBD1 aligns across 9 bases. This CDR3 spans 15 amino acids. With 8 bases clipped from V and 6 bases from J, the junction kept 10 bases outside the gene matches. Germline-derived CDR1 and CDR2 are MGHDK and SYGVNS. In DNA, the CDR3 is TGTGCCAGCTCCTGGACAGGGGATAAGGCCGGGGAGCTGTTTTTT. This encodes CASSWTGDKAGELFF.

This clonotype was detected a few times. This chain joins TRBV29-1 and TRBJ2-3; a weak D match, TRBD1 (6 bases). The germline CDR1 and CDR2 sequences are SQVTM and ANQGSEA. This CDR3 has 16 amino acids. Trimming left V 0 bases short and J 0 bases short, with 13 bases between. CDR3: CSVEDLGARSTDTQYF. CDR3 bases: TGCAGCGTTGAAGATTTGGGGGCCAGGAGCACAGATACGCAGTATTTT.

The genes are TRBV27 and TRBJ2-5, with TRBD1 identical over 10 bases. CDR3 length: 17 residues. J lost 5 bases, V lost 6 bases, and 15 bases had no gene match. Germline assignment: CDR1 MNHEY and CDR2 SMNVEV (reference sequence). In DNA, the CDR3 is TGTGCCAGCAGGCGCGGGACCGGGACAGGGGTCGGCGAGACCCAGTACTTC. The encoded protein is CASRRGTGTGVGETQYF.

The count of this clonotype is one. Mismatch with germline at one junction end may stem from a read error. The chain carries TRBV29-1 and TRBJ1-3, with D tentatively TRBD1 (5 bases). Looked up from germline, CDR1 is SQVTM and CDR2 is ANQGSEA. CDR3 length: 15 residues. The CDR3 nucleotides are TGCAGTGTTGACGTAGGGGTAGAGCGTGGAAACACCATATATTTT. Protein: CSVDVGVERGNTIYF.

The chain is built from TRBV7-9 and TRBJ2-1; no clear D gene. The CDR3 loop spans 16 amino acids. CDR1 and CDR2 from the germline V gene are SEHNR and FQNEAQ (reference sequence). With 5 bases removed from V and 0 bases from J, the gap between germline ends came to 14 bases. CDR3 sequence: CASSRAGWSSYNEQFF. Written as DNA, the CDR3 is TGTGCCAGCAGCCGGGCCGGGTGGAGCTCCTACAATGAGCAGTTCTTC.

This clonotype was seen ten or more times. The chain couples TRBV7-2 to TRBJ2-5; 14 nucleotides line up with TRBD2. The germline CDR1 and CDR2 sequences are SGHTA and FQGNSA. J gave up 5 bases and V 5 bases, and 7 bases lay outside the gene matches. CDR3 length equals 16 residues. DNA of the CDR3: TGTGCCAGCAGCCCGATAGGGACTAGCGGGGGTGAGACCCAGTACTTC. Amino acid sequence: CASSPIGTSGGETQYF.

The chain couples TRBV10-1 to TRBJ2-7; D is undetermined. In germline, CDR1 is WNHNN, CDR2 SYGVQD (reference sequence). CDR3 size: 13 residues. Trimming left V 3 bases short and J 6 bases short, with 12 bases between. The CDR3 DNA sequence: TGCGCCAGCAGTGAAGGAGAACCCGCCGAGCAGTACTTC. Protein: CASSEGEPAEQYF.

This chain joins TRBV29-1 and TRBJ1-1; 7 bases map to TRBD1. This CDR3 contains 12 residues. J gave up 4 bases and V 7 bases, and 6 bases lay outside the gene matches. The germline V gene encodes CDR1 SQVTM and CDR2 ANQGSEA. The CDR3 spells CSADPGGTEAFF. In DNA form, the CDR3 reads TGCAGCGCCGACCCAGGGGGCACTGAAGCTTTCTTT.

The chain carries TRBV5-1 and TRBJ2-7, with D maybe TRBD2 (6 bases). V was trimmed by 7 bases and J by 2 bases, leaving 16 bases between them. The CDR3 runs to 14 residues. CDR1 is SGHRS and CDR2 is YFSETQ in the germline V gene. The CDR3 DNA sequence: TGCGCCAGCTCCGACGGGGGTACTCCCTACGAGCAGTACTTC. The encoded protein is CASSDGGTPYEQYF.

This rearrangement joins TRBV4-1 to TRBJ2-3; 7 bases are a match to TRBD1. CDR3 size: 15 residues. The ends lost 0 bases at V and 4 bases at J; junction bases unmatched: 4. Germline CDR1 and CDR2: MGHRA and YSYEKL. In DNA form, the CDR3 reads TGCGCCAGCAGCCAAGATAGGGGGCCGGCAGATACGCAGTATTTT. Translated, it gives CASSQDRGPADTQYF.

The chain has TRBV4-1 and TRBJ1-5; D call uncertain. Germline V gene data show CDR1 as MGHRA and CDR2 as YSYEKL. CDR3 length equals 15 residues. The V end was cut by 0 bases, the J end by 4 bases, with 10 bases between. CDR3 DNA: TGCGCCAGCAGCCAAGAGAATCTGGGAAATCAGCCCCAGCATTTT. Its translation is CASSQENLGNQPQHF.